This T cell receptor (beta chain) was identified in a study of cytomegalovirus exposure and HLA in healthy donors. General study results and limits: It was reportedly the case that the classifier diagnosed cytomegalovirus status with high specificity and sensitivity.

Regarding this clone: The antigen is not known.

PCR was performed using 60 Vbeta and 13 Jbeta primers. Using immunoSEQ multiplex PCR, the repertoire was profiled, and TCRdb retains in-frame clones only, with some absent. The profile shows 200,000 to 250,000 clones, around 81% of them singletons. Germline loops: CDR1 SGHRS, CDR2 YFSETQ. V was trimmed by 0 bases and J by 5 bases, leaving 14 bases between them. This CDR3 has 15 amino acids. This receptor was obtained from a woman aged 55-69 years in good health and CMV-seropositive. The sequencing sample was made of PBMCs. V is TRBV5-1 and J is TRBJ1-1; maybe TRBD1 (6 bases). In DNA form, the CDR3 reads TGCGCCAGCAGCTTGGCCCCCGGACAGAGAACTGAAGCTTTCTTT. It encodes CASSLAPGQRTEAFF.